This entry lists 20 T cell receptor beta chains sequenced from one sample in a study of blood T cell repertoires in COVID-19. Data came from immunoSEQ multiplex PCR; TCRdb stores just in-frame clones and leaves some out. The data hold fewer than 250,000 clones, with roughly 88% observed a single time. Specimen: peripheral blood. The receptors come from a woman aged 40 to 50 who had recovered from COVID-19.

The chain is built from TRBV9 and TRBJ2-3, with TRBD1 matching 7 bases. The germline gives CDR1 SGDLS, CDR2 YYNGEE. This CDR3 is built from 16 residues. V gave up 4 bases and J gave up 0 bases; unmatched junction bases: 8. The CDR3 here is CASSPIGTVSTDTQYF. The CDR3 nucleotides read TGTGCCAGCAGCCCCATCGGGACAGTTAGCACAGATACGCAGTATTTT.

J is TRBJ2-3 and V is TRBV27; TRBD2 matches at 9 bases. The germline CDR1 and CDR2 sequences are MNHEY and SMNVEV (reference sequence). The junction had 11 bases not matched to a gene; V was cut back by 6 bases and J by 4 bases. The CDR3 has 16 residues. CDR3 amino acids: CASRRTPGLAADTQYF. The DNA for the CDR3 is TGTGCCAGCAGACGAACACCGGGACTAGCAGCAGATACGCAGTATTTT.

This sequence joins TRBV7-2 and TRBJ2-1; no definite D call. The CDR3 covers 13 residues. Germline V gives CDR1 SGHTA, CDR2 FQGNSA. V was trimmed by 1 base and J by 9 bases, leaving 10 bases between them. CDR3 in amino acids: CASSLVVAGEQFF. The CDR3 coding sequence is TGTGCCAGCAGCTTAGTTGTGGCTGGTGAGCAGTTCTTC.

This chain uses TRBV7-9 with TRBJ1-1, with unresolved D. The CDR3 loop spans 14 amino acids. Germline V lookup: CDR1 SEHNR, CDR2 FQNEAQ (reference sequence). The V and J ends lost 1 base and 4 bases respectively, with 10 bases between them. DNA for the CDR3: TGTGCCAGCAGCTTAGATCTCCGCAGCACTGAAGCTTTCTTT. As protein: CASSLDLRSTEAFF.

CDR3 nucleotide sequence: TGTGCCAGCAGCCCTGAACCTAGCGGGAGTAACGAGCAGTACTTC. Translation gives CASSPEPSGSNEQYF. The chain links TRBV7-2 to TRBJ2-7, with 10 bases matching TRBD2. This CDR3 is built from 15 residues. Trimming at V came to 5 bases and at J to 5 bases, leaving 9 bases not matched to a gene. Germline CDR1 is SGHTA and CDR2 is FQGNSA.

The CDR3 region is CAWRPAGNQPQHF. The CDR3 coding sequence is TGTGCCTGGAGGCCCGCGGGGAATCAGCCCCAGCATTTT. The gene calls are TRBV30 and TRBJ1-5; unclear D gene. The CDR3 has 13 residues. V was shortened by 3 bases and J by 4 bases, with 10 bases between the two germline ends. CDR1 and CDR2 (germline): GTSNPN, SVGIG (reference sequence).

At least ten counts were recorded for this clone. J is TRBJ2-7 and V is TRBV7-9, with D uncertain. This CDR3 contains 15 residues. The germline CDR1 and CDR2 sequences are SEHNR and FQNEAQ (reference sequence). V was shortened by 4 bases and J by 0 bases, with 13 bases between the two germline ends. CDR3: CASSSDSLPSYEQYF. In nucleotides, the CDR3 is TGTGCCAGCAGCTCCGACTCCTTACCCTCCTACGAGCAGTACTTC.

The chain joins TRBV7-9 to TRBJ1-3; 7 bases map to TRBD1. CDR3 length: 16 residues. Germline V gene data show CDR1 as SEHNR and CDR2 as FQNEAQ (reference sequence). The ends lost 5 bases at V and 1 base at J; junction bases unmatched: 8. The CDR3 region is CASSPVGQNSGNTIYF. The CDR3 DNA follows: TGTGCCAGCAGCCCGGTGGGACAGAATTCTGGAAACACCATATATTTT.

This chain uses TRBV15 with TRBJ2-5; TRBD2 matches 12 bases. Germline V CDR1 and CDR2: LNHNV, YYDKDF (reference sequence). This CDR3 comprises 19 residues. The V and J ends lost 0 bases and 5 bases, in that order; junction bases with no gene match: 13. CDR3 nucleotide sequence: TGTGCCACCAGCAGAGATCGACTAGCGGGAGTGCTGGAAAGGGAGACCCAGTACTTC. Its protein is CATSRDRLAGVLERETQYF.

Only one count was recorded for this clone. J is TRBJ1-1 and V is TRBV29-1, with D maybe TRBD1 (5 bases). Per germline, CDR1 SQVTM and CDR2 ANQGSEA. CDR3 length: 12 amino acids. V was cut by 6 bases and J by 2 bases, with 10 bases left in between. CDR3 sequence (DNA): TGCAGCGTGGGAGGACAAAACACTGAAGCTTTCTTT. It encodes CSVGGQNTEAFF. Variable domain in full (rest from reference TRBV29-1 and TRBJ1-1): SAVISQKPSRDICQRGTSLTIQCQVDSQVTMMFWYRQQPGQSLTLIATANQGSEATYESGFVIDKFPISRPNLTFSTLTVSNMSPEDSSIYLCSVGGQNTEAFFGQGTRLTVV.

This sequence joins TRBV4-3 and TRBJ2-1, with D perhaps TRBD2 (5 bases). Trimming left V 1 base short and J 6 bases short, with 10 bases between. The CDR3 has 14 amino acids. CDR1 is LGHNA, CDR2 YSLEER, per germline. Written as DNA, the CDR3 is TGCGCCAGCAGCCAAGTAAGCGGCCCCAATGAGCAGTTCTTC. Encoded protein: CASSQVSGPNEQFF.

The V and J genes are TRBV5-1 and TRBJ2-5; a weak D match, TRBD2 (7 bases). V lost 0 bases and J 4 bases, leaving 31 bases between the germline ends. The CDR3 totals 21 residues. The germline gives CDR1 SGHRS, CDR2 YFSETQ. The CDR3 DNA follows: TGCGCCAGCAGCTTGGGTTATGGGGGGGCCTTGCTGGGCCAAATCCGAGAGACCCAGTACTTC. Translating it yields CASSLGYGGALLGQIRETQYF. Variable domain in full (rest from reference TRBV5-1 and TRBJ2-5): KAGVTQTPRYLIKTRGQQVTLSCSPISGHRSVSWYQQTPGQGLQFLFEYFSETQRNKGNFPGRFSGRQFSNSRSEMNVSTLELGDSALYLCASSLGYGGALLGQIRETQYFGPGTRLLVL.

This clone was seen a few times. As DNA, the CDR3 is TGTGCCAGCAGTTCTCAGCCACCCGGGAGTGGCTACGAGCAGTACTTC. Protein product: CASSSQPPGSGYEQYF. This chain links TRBV6-6 with TRBJ2-7; D is possibly TRBD2 (6 bases). CDR3 length: 16 amino acids. V lost 4 bases, J lost 3 bases, and 19 bases lay in between. From germline, CDR1 is MNHNY and CDR2 SVGAGI (reference sequence).

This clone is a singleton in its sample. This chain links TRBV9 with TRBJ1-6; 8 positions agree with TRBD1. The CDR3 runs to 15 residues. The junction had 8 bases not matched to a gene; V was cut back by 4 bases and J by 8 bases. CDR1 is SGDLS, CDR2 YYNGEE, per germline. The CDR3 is CASSPTRQGHSPLHF. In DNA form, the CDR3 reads TGTGCCAGCAGCCCTACCCGACAGGGGCATTCACCCCTCCACTTT.

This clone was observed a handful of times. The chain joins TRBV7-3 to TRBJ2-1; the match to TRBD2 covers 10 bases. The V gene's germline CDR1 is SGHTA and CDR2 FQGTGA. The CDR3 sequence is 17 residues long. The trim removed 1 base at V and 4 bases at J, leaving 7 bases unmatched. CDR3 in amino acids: CASSLKGGTSEYNEQFF. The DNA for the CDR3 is TGTGCCAGCAGCTTAAAGGGCGGGACTAGCGAGTACAATGAGCAGTTCTTC.

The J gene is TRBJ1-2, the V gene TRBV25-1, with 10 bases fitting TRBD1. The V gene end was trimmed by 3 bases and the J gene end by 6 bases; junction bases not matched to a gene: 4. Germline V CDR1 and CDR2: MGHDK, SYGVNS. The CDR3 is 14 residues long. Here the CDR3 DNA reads TGTGCCAGCAGTGATCCGGGACAGGGGCATGGCTACACCTTC. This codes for CASSDPGQGHGYTF.

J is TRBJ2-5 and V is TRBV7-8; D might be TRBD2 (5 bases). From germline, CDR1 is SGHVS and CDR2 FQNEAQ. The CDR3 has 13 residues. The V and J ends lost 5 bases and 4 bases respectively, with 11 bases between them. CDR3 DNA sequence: TGTGCCAGCAGCGCAATTCGGGGAGAGACCCAGTACTTC. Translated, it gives CASSAIRGETQYF.

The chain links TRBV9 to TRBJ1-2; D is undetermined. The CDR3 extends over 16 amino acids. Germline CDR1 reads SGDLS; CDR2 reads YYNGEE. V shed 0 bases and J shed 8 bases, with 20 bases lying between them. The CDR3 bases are TGTGCCAGCAGCGTAGCGCGGAGCCTGATTGCGAGCGGCTACACCTTC. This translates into CASSVARSLIASGYTF. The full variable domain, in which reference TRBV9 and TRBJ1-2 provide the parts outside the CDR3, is DSGVTQTPKHLITATGQRVTLRCSPRSGDLSVYWYQQSLDQGLQFLIQYYNGEERAKGNILERFSAQQFPDLHSELNLSSLELGDSALYFCASSVARSLIASGYTFGSGTRLTVV.

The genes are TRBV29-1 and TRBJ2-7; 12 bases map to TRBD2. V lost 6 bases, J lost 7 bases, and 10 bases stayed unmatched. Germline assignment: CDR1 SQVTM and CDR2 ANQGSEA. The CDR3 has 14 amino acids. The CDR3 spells CSVPASGRVGEQYF. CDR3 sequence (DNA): TGCAGCGTCCCCGCTAGCGGGAGGGTGGGAGAGCAGTACTTC.

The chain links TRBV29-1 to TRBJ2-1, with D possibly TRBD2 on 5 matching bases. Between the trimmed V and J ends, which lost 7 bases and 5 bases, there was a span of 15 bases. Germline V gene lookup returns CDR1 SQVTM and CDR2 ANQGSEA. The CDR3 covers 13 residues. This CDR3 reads CSATSGSHNEQFF. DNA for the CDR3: TGCAGCGCGACGAGCGGATCCCACAATGAGCAGTTCTTC.